The 10 T cell receptor beta chains in this list originate from one sample, sequenced in a study of T cells in Graves' hyperthyroidism and ophthalmopathy. Amplified regions were TCR beta CDR3 sequences from RNA transcripts. When the TCR CDR3 underwent first-round RT-PCR, the HTBI primer set was used. TCRdb analysed the multiplex PCR reads with MiXCR anew, one entry per CDR3 protein. The data hold around 600,000 distinct CDR3 sequences, with approximately 14% observed a single time. The sequencing sample was made of blood. Receptor source: a woman aged 25 to 45 with Graves' hyperthyroidism.

The chain is built from TRBV19 and TRBJ2-4; maybe TRBD2 (5 bases). Germline assignment: CDR1 LNHDA and CDR2 SQIVND (reference sequence). The CDR3 runs to 13 residues. The germline V and J ends were trimmed by 1 base and 9 bases, with 10 bases remaining between them. The CDR3 bases are TGTGCCAGTAGTATAGCCGGACTGGGCATTCAGTACTTC. This translates into CASSIAGLGIQYF.

This chain links TRBV30 with TRBJ1-6; TRBD1 is a possible D gene (5 bases). In germline, CDR1 is GTSNPN, CDR2 SVGIG (reference sequence). This CDR3 is 16 amino acids long. V lost 5 bases and J 7 bases, leaving 21 bases between the germline ends. CDR3 nucleotides: TGTGCCTGGGCACCTCGGCCGGGACTCGTCAATTCACCCCTCCACTTT. This gives the protein CAWAPRPGLVNSPLHF.

This clonotype was recorded a few times. Given a much more abundant clone one base away, this may be a read error. V usage is TRBV6-2 or TRBV6-3 and J usage is TRBJ2-1; 7 bases fit TRBD2. Looked up from germline, CDR1 is MNHEY and CDR2 is SVGEGT. The CDR3 runs to 18 residues. The CDR3 nucleotides are TGTGCCAGCAGTTACTGGGGTAGTAGCGGGCGGGCCGGCAATGAGCAGTCCTTC. Translated, it gives CASSYWGSSGRAGNEQSF.

This chain links TRBV11-3 with TRBJ2-1; TRBD2 matches 12 bases. Germline CDR1 SGHNT, CDR2 YENEEA. The CDR3 is 16 residues long. The V gene end was trimmed by 5 bases and the J gene end by 7 bases; junction bases not matched to a gene: 9. The CDR3 region is CASSPMGLAGPNEQFF. The CDR3 region has the DNA TGTGCCAGCAGCCCCATGGGACTAGCGGGTCCAAATGAGCAGTTCTTC.

This clonotype has a count of ten or more. The chain joins TRBV24-1 to TRBJ1-5; tentatively, D is TRBD1 (6 bases). Deletions cut 8 bases from V and 1 base from J, with 11 bases between. Looked up from germline, CDR1 is KGHDR and CDR2 is SFDVKD. The length of the CDR3 is 14 residues. In nucleotides, the CDR3 is TGTGCCACCAAACAGGGTGGGAGCAATCAGCCCCAGCATTTT. It yields the protein CATKQGGSNQPQHF.

This clonotype was counted between two and nine times. The chain is built from TRBV19 and TRBJ2-2; no firm D call. V was shortened by 3 bases and J by 5 bases, with 10 bases between the two germline ends. Germline-derived CDR1 and CDR2 are LNHDA and SQIVND (reference sequence). This CDR3 is built from 14 residues. CDR3 loop: CASSIKSATGELFF. In DNA form, the CDR3 reads TGTGCCAGTAGTATTAAGTCGGCTACCGGGGAGCTGTTTTTT.

This clonotype was recorded many times. The V and J genes are TRBV29-1 and TRBJ1-2; 9 bases line up with TRBD1. The CDR3 is made up of 14 amino acids. Germline V gene sequence: CDR1 SQVTM, CDR2 ANQGSEA. V was clipped by 6 bases and J by 8 bases; unmatched bases: 13. The CDR3 here is CSVVDRGSLGGYTF. The CDR3 DNA reads TGCAGCGTAGTCGACAGGGGGTCTCTTGGCGGCTACACCTTC.

At least ten counts were recorded for this clonotype. The chain couples TRBV30 to TRBJ2-1; the D gene is possibly TRBD1 (5 bases). V gave up 3 bases and J gave up 9 bases, with 12 bases separating them. Germline CDR1 reads GTSNPN; CDR2 reads SVGIG (reference sequence). The CDR3 runs to 12 residues. CDR3 bases: TGTGCCTGGAGCGCACAGGTCACTGAGCAGTTCTTC. Translated, it gives CAWSAQVTEQFF.

A remark on this clonotype: A much larger clone differs from this one at a single base, so this may be a read error. The chain links TRBV20-1 to TRBJ2-7; D remains unclear. This CDR3 contains 16 residues. Germline assignment: CDR1 DFQATT and CDR2 SNEGSKA (reference sequence). CDR3 sequence: CSARDITGASSYDQYF. The DNA for the CDR3 is TGCAGTGCTAGAGATATTACGGGTGCCAGCTCCTACGATCAGTACTTC.

This rearrangement joins TRBV5-1 to TRBJ1-2, with D unclear. Per germline, CDR1 SGHRS and CDR2 YFSETQ. The CDR3 spans 13 residues. Trimming left V 1 base short and J 1 base short, with 5 bases between. CDR3 sequence (DNA): TGCGCCAGCAGCTTGCCCAGTAACTATGGCTACACCTTC. Protein product: CASSLPSNYGYTF.